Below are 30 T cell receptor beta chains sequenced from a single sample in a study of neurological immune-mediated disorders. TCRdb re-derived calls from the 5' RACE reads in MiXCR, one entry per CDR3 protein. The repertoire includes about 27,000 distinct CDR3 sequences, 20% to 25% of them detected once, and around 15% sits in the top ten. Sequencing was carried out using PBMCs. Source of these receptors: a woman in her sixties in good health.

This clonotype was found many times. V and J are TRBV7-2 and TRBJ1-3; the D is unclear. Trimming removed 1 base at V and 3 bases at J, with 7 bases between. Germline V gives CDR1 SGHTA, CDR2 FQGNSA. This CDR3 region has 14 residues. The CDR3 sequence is CASSLGSGGNTIYF. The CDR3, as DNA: TGTGCCAGCAGCTTAGGCAGCGGTGGAAACACCATATATTTT.

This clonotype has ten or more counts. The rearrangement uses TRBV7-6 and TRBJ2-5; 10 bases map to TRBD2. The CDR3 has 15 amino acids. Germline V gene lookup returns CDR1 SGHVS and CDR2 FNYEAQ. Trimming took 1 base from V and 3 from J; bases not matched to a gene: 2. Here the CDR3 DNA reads TGTGCCAGCAGCTTAGGGGGGACTAGCGAAGAGACCCAGTACTTC. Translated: CASSLGGTSEETQYF.

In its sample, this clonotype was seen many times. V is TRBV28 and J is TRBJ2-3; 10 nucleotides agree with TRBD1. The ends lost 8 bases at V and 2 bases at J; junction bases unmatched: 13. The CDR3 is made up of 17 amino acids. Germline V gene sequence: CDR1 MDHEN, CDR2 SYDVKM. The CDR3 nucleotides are TGTGCCAGCCCTCCGGCAACGGGACAGGGGTCCACAGATACGCAGTATTTT. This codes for CASPPATGQGSTDTQYF.

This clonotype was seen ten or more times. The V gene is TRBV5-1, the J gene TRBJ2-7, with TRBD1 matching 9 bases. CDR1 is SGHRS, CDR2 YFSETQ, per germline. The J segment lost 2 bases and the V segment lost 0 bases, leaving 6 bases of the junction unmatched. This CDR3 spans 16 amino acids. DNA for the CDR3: TGCGCCAGCAGCTTGGCGCCCGGGGACAGGGCCTACGAGCAGTACTTC. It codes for CASSLAPGDRAYEQYF.

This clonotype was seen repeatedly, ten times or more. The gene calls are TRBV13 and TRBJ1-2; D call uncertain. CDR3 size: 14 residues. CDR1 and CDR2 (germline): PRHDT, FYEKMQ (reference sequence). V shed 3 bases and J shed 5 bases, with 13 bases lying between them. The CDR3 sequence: CASSFKSREYGYTF. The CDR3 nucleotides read TGTGCCAGCAGCTTCAAGTCCCGAGAGTATGGCTACACCTTC.

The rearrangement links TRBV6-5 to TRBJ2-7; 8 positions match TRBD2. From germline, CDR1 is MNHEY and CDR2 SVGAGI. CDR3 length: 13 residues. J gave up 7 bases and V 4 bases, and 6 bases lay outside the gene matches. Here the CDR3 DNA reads TGTGCCAGCAGTTCCGGACTAGCCAGGGAGCAGTACTTC. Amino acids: CASSSGLAREQYF.

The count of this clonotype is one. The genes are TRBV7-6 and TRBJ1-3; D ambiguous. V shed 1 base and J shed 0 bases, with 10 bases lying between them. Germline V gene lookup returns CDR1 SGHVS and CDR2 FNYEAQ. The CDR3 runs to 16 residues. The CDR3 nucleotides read TGTGCCAGCAGCTTAGGTGGTTTGCTCTCTGGAAACACCATATATTTT. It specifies CASSLGGLLSGNTIYF. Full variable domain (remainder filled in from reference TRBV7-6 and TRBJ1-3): GAGVSQSPRYKVTKRGQDVALRCDPISGHVSLYWYRQALGQGPEFLTYFNYEAQQDKSGLPNDRFSAERPEGSISTLTIQRTEQRDSAMYRCASSLGGLLSGNTIYFGEGSWLTVV.

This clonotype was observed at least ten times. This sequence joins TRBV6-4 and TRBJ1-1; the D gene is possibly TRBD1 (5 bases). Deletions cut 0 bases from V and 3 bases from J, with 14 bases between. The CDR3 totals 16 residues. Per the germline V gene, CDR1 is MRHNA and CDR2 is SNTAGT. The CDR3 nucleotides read TGTGCCAGCAGTGACTCGGCAGGGATGTATGACACTGAAGCTTTCTTT. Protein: CASSDSAGMYDTEAFF.

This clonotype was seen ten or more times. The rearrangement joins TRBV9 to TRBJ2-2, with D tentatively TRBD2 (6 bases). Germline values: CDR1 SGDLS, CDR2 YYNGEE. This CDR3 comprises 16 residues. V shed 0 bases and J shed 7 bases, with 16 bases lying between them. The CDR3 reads CASSVAPGSPHGELFF. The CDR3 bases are TGTGCCAGCAGCGTAGCCCCCGGGAGCCCCCACGGGGAGCTGTTTTTT.

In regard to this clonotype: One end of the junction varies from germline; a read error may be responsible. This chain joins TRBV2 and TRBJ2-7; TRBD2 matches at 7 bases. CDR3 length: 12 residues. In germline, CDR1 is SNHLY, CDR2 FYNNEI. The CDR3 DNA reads TGTGCCAGTGGTTTTCGGGACTACGAGCAGAACTTC. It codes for CASGFRDYEQNF.

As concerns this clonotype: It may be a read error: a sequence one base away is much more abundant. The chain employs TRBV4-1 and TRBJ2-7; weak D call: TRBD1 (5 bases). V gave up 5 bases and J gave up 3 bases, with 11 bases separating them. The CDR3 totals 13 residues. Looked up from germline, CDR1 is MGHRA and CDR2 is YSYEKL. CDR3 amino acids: CASSKATDYEQYF. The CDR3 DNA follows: TGCGCCAGCAGCAAAGCGACAGACTACGAGCAGTACTTC.

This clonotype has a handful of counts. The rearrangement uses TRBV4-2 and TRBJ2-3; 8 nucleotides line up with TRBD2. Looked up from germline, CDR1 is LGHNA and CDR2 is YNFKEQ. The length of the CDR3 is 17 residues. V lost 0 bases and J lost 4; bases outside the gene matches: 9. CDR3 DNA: TGTGCCAGCAGCCAAGACCCCGGCGGGGGGCCCTCAGATACGCAGTATTTT. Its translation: CASSQDPGGGPSDTQYF.

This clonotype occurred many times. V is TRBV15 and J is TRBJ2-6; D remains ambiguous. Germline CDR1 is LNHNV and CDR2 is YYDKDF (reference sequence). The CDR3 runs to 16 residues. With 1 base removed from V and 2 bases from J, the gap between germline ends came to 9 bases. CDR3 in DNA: TGTGCCACCAGCAGAGGCAGCAGCCCTGGGGCCAACGTCCTGACTTTC. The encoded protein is CATSRGSSPGANVLTF.

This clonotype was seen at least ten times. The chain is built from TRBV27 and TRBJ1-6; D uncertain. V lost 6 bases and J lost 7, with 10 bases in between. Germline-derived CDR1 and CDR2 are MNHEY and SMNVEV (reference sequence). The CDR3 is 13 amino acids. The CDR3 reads CASRGIGNSPLHF. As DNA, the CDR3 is TGTGCCAGCAGGGGGATTGGAAATTCACCCCTCCACTTT.

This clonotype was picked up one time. This CDR3 reads CSATRTSPISYEQYF. CDR3 DNA sequence: TGCAGTGCTACTCGGACTAGTCCCATCTCCTACGAGCAGTACTTC. The chain couples TRBV29-1 to TRBJ2-7, with 7 bases identical to TRBD2. This CDR3 is built from 15 residues. Germline CDR1 SQVTM, CDR2 ANQGSEA.

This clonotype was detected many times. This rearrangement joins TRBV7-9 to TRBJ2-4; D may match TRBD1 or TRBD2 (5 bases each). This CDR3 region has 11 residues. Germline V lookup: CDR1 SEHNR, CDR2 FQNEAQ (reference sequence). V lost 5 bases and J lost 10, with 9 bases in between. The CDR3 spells CASSLREIQYF. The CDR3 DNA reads TGTGCCAGCAGCCTCAGGGAGATTCAGTACTTC.

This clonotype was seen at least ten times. CDR3 loop: CASSEAGGVAEAFF. Here the CDR3 DNA reads TGTGCCAGCAGTGAGGCAGGGGGTGTCGCTGAAGCTTTCTTT. The chain combines TRBV2 with TRBJ1-1, with 7 bases matching TRBD1. The CDR3 covers 14 residues. Looked up from germline, CDR1 is SNHLY and CDR2 is FYNNEI. The trim removed 3 bases at V and 6 bases at J, leaving 7 bases unmatched.

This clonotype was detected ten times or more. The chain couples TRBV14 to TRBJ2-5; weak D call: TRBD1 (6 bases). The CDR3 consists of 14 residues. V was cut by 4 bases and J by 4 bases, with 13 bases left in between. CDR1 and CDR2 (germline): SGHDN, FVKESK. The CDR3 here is CASSPGDNRETQYF. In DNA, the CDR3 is TGTGCCAGCAGCCCCGGGGACAATAGAGAGACCCAGTACTTC.

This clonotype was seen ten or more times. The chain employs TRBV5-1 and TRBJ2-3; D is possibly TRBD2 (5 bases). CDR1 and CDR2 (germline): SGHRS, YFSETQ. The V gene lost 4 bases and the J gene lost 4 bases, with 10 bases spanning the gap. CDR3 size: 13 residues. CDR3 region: CASSPELADTQYF. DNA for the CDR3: TGCGCCAGCAGCCCCGAACTAGCAGATACGCAGTATTTT.

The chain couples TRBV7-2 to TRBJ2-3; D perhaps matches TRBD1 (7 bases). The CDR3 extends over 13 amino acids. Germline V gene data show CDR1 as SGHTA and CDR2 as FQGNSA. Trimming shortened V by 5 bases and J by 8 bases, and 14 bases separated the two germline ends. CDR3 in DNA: TGTGCCAGCAGCACGACTAGGGGGCCTACGCAGTATTTT. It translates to CASSTTRGPTQYF.

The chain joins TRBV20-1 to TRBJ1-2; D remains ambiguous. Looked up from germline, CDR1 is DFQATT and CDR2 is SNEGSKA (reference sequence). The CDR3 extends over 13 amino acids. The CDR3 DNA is TGCAACCCGAGTGACGGGTGGGACTATGGCTACACCTTC. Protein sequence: CNPSDGWDYGYTF.

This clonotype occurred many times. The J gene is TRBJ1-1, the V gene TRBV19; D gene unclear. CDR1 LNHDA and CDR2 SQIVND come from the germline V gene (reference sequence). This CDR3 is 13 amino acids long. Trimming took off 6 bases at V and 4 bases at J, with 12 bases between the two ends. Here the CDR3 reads CASSDGLGTEAFF. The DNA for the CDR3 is TGTGCCAGTAGCGACGGGCTTGGCACTGAAGCTTTCTTT.

In DNA form, the CDR3 reads TGTGCCAGCAGTGACAACCGGGACACCCACGAGCAGTACTTC. Amino acids: CASSDNRDTHEQYF. The rearrangement uses TRBV25-1 and TRBJ2-7; D might be TRBD1 (6 bases). Per the germline V gene, CDR1 is MGHDK and CDR2 is SYGVNS. CDR3 length: 14 residues. V lost 3 bases and J 5 bases, leaving 14 bases between the germline ends.

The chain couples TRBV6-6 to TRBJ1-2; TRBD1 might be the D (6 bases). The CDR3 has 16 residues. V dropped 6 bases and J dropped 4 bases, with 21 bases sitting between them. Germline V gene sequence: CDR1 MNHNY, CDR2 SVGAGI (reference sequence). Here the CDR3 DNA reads TGTGCCAGCAGCCCAATCGGCAGGGGATCGGGCTATGGCTACACCTTC. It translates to CASSPIGRGSGYGYTF.

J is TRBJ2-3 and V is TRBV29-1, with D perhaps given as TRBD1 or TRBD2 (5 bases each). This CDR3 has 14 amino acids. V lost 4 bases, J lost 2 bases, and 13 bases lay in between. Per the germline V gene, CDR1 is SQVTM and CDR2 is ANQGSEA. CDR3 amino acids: CSVVGTYNTDTQYF. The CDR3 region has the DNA TGCAGCGTTGTCGGGACGTATAACACAGATACGCAGTATTTT.

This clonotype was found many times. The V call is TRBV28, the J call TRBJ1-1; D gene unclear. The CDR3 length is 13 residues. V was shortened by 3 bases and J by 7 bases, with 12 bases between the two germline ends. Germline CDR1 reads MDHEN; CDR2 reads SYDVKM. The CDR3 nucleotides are TGTGCCAGCAGTTTGCGGCGGGAGGGTGAAGCTTTCTTT. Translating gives CASSLRREGEAFF.

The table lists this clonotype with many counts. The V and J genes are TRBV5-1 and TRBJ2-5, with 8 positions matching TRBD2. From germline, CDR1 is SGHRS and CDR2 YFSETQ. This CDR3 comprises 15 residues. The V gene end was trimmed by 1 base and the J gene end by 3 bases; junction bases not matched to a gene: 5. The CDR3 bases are TGCGCCAGCAGCTTGCTTGGAGCGGGGGAAGAGACCCAGTACTTC. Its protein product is CASSLLGAGEETQYF.

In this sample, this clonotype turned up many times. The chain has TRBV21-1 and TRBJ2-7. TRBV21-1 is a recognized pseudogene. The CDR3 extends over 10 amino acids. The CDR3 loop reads CASSTIEQYF. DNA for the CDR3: TGTGCCAGCAGCACGATTGAGCAGTACTTC.

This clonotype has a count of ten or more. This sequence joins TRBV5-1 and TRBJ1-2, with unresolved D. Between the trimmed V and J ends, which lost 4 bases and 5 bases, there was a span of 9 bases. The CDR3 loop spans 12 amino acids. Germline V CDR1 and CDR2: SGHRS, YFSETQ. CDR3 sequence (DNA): TGCGCCAGCAGCACTCCGGGTTATGGCTACACCTTC. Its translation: CASSTPGYGYTF.

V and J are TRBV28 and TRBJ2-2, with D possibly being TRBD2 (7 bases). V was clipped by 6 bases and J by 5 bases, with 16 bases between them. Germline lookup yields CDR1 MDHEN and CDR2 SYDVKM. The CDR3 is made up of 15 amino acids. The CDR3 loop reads CASRQPGGRTGELFF. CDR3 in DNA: TGTGCCAGCAGGCAACCGGGGGGCCGGACCGGGGAGCTGTTTTTT.